Detailed here is one TCR beta chain. Its antigen is not identified. Per the germline V gene, CDR1 is LNHDA and CDR2 is SQIVND (reference sequence). The CDR3 has 17 amino acids. V lost 0 bases, J lost 3 bases, and 6 bases stayed unmatched. Here immunoSEQ multiplex PCR was the method, and the copy in TCRdb shows in-frame clones only, minus some. The sample consists of about 2.1 million clones, around 93% of them appearing once. Terminally differentiated effector memory CD45RA+ cells were left out of the naive CD8 fraction, which was CD45RO-negative and positively selected for CCR7. This sample was included in a study of shared clonotypes between healthy human individuals. Study-wide findings and caveats: Inspection by rarefaction showed sorted-subset sequencing to be incomplete despite large depth.

What was sequenced was naive CD8+ T cells from PBMCs. The V call is TRBV19, the J call TRBJ2-2; 8 bases are shared with TRBD2. This TCR came from a man aged 18 to 35 in good health. Some clones in this sample may be carry-over from other donors' samples. CDR3: CASSIDREGRDTGELFF. The CDR3 coding sequence is TGTGCCAGTAGTATAGATCGGGAGGGGAGGGACACCGGGGAGCTGTTTTTT.